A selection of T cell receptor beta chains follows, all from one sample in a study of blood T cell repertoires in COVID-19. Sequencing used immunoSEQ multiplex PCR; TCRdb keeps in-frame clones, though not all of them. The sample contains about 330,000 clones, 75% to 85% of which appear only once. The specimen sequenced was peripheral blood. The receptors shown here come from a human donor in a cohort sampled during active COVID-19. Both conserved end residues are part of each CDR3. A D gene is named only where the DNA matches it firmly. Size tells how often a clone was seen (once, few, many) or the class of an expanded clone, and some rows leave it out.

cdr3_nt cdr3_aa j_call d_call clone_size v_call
TGTGCCAGTTCACCGGGACAGGGGGAAAGTGAAAAACTGTTTTTT CASSPGQGESEKLFF TRBJ1-4 TRBD1 . TRBV9
TGTGCCAGCAGTGAACCCGGGGTTGGAAACACCATATATTTT CASSEPGVGNTIYF TRBJ1-3 . . TRBV25-1
TGTGCCAGCAGTGGGGCGTGGGGCTACACCTTC CASSGAWGYTF TRBJ1-2 . . TRBV2
TGTGCCAGCAGCCAAGGAGATGGGAGGAAGACCTACAATGAGCAGTTCTTC CASSQGDGRKTYNEQFF TRBJ2-1 . . TRBV4-2
TGTGCCTGGAGTGGAAACAGGGTCTCAACTAATGAAAAACTGTTTTTT CAWSGNRVSTNEKLFF TRBJ1-4 . . TRBV30
TGTGCCAGCAGCTCCAACGCGGGGGGCAACACAGATACGCAGTATTTT CASSSNAGGNTDTQYF TRBJ2-3 TRBD2 . TRBV7-3
TGCGCCAGCAGCTTGGAGGCGGGGCGCAACACCGGGGAGCTGTTTTTT CASSLEAGRNTGELFF TRBJ2-2 . . TRBV5-1
TGTGCCAGCAGCTTGGACAGATACAATGAGCAGTTCTTC CASSLDRYNEQFF TRBJ2-1 . . TRBV5-8
TGTGCCAGCAGGGCAGGACAGGGGGGAGGCCAGCCCCAGCATTTT CASRAGQGGGQPQHF TRBJ1-5 TRBD1 . TRBV2
TGTGCCAGCAGCCAAGTTGTAGAGCGGGGGGGGAACAATGAGCAGTTCTTC CASSQVVERGGNNEQFF TRBJ2-1 TRBD2 once TRBV3-1/TRBV3-2
TGCGCCACCGGGACAGGGAGCTCCTACGAGCAGTACTTC CATGTGSSYEQYF TRBJ2-7 TRBD1 . TRBV5-1
TGTGCCAGCTCATCTGACCGGGACAGGGGGAACTATGGCTACACCTTC CASSSDRDRGNYGYTF TRBJ1-2 TRBD1 . TRBV18
TGTGCCAGCAGTCGACAGGGCCCTTATAATTCACCCCTCCACTTT CASSRQGPYNSPLHF TRBJ1-6 TRBD1 . TRBV6-5
TGTGCCAGCAGCTCCAGACTAGCGGGGGCTAAGAACTACGAGCAGTACTTC CASSSRLAGAKNYEQYF TRBJ2-7 TRBD2 few TRBV5-6
TGTGCCTGGAGCAAACGGACAGGCACAAATCAGCCCCAGCATTTT CAWSKRTGTNQPQHF TRBJ1-5 TRBD1 . TRBV30
TGTGCCAGTAGTATTGGGCCTGAAGCTTTCTTT CASSIGPEAFF TRBJ1-1 . few TRBV19
TGTGCCAGCAAGCCAGGGGATCAAGCGAACACTGAAGCTTTCTTT CASKPGDQANTEAFF TRBJ1-1 . . TRBV6-5
TGTGCCAGCAGTTTAGTCAGGGGGCGGAACTATGGCTACACCTTC CASSLVRGRNYGYTF TRBJ1-2 TRBD1 . TRBV28
TGCGCCAGCAGCCCGGAGGGAGGGACAGATACGCAGTATTTT CASSPEGGTDTQYF TRBJ2-3 TRBD2 few TRBV5-1
TGTGCCAGCAGATCGACAGCCATAAACACTGAAGCTTTCTTT CASRSTAINTEAFF TRBJ1-1 . . TRBV6-5
TGTGCCAGCAGTTTCCGGGGATCACGAGAGCTGTTTTTT CASSFRGSRELFF TRBJ2-2 . . TRBV27
TGTGCCAGCAGCCCGGGCGACAGGGTCTACGAGCAGTACTTC CASSPGDRVYEQYF TRBJ2-7 TRBD1 . TRBV7-9
TGTGCCATCAGTGAAGGAGGTACGAACACCATATATTTT CAISEGGTNTIYF TRBJ1-3 . few TRBV10-3
TGCGCCAGCAGCTTGGAAGAGGTGGGGAACACTGAAGCTTTCTTT CASSLEEVGNTEAFF TRBJ1-1 . . TRBV5-1
TGTGCCAGCAGCTTTGGACAGGGTTCTCAGCCCCAGCATTTT CASSFGQGSQPQHF TRBJ1-5 TRBD1 . TRBV5-6
TGCGCCAGCAGTCTACAGGAGTTTAATTTAAATACGCAGTATTTT CASSLQEFNLNTQYF TRBJ2-3 . . TRBV4-1
TGTGCCAGCAGTCGCGCCACGTTCGGTGAAGCTTTCTTT CASSRATFGEAFF TRBJ1-1 . . TRBV2
TGTGCCAGCAGCGCCGGACAGAACAATGAGCAGTTCTTC CASSAGQNNEQFF TRBJ2-1 . . TRBV11-1
TGTGCCAGCAGCGTGCAGGGTACTAATTCCTACGAGCAGTACTTC CASSVQGTNSYEQYF TRBJ2-7 . few TRBV9
TGTGCCAGTAGTATAGCCGGGGGGCCCTCACACACGCAGTATTTT CASSIAGGPSHTQYF TRBJ2-3 . . TRBV19
TGTGCCAGCAGCGAAGGCGGTACTAGTCAGCCCCAGCATTTT CASSEGGTSQPQHF TRBJ1-5 . many TRBV27
TGTGCCAGCAGTGGACATGCCACCGGGGAGCTGTTTTTT CASSGHATGELFF TRBJ2-2 . . TRBV2
TGTGCCTGGAGACTGACAGGGGACTACGAGCAGTACTTC CAWRLTGDYEQYF TRBJ2-7 TRBD1 . TRBV30
TGTGCCAGCAGCTTAGCGGGGGGGTATGAGCAGTTCTTC CASSLAGGYEQFF TRBJ2-1 TRBD2 . TRBV11-1
TGTGCCAGTAGTAGACAGGGGTCGGGCGAGCAGTACTTC CASSRQGSGEQYF TRBJ2-7 TRBD1 . TRBV19
TGTGCCAGTAGTTTTTCGGACAGGGCCCATCAGCCCCAGCATTTT CASSFSDRAHQPQHF TRBJ1-5 TRBD1 . TRBV19
TGTGCCAGCAGCTTGGTACAGGGTGATTCACCCCTCCACTTT CASSLVQGDSPLHF TRBJ1-6 . . TRBV5-4
TGTGCCAGCAGTCAAGACAGGGCGATCGGCTACACCTTC CASSQDRAIGYTF TRBJ1-2 TRBD1 . TRBV5-6
TGTGCCACCAGTGATGGGGGGAGCAATCAGCCCCAGCATTTT CATSDGGSNQPQHF TRBJ1-5 . . TRBV24-1
TGTGCCAGCTCACCTACAGGGCATGAGCAGTTCTTC CASSPTGHEQFF TRBJ2-1 . . TRBV18
TGCGCCAGCAGCTTGGTAATGGGCAGTTCCTACGAGCAGTACTTC CASSLVMGSSYEQYF TRBJ2-7 . . TRBV5-1
TGCGCCAGCAGTGAGTCAGGACTAGCGGGGGGCGCTAGCACAGATACGCAGTATTTT CASSESGLAGGASTDTQYF TRBJ2-3 TRBD2 . TRBV10-1
TGTGCCAGCTCACCTCCTCAGGGAACTGAAGCTTTCTTT CASSPPQGTEAFF TRBJ1-1 . . TRBV18
TGCGCCAGCAGCCGCGCCCTCCAACCCCCACTAGCGCCCACCTACGAGCAGTACTTC CASSRALQPPLAPTYEQYF TRBJ2-7 TRBD2 . TRBV4-1
TGTGCCACCAGTGATCCCCCCAGCGCCGAGCAGTACTTC CATSDPPSAEQYF TRBJ2-7 . . TRBV24-1
TGTGCCAGCACCCCGGTCGGGGTCAACCCTAATACGCAGTATTTT CASTPVGVNPNTQYF TRBJ2-3 . . TRBV11-2
TGTGCCAGCAGGGTACAGAATTCACCCCTCCACTTT CASRVQNSPLHF TRBJ1-6 . . TRBV6-5
TGTGCCACCAGCACGAAACAGGGGAGGCAGTTCTTC CATSTKQGRQFF TRBJ2-1 TRBD1 . TRBV15
TGTGCCACCTGTGAGGGGGTTGGAAACACCATATATTTT CATCEGVGNTIYF TRBJ1-3 . . TRBV12-3/TRBV12-4
TGTGCCAGCAGCTTAGAGGGGCAGGGAATGTTCGGCTACACCTTC CASSLEGQGMFGYTF TRBJ1-2 . . TRBV7-9
TGTGCTACCCGAGGGCGTCTTGGAAACACCATATATTTT CATRGRLGNTIYF TRBJ1-3 . . TRBV12-5
TGTGCCAGCAGGTCCGGGACAGCAAACACTGAAGCTTTCTTT CASRSGTANTEAFF TRBJ1-1 TRBD1 . TRBV5-4
TGTGCCAGCAGCCGGGACAGGGGGAACGAAAAACTGTTTTTT CASSRDRGNEKLFF TRBJ1-4 TRBD1 many TRBV5-4
TGTGCCAGCTCGTCGGAGGGGGCAGAGACCCAGTACTTC CASSSEGAETQYF TRBJ2-5 . . TRBV18
TGTGCCAGCAGCGCGACCGGGACAGCCTTCGGCGAGCAGTACTTC CASSATGTAFGEQYF TRBJ2-7 TRBD1 . TRBV9